One sample yielded the 26 T cell receptor beta chains listed below, sequenced in a study of blood T cells in healthy people across ages. Through a sample-barcoded 5' primer and a J-beta primer mix, a second PCR was run for about 6 to 11 cycles. TCRdb used MiXCR to reprocess the 5' RACE reads, holding one entry per CDR3 protein. The repertoire holds some 1.5 million distinct CDR3 sequences, with around 40% as singletons. Sequences were obtained from blood. Source of these receptors: a woman under 30 in good health.

A single count supports this clonotype. Here the CDR3 DNA reads TGCAGCGTTGACGGGGGGACAGGGTTTTACAATGAGCAGTTCTTC. Protein sequence: CSVDGGTGFYNEQFF. The chain carries TRBV29-1 and TRBJ2-1; 9 bases are a match to TRBD1. Trimming cost V 3 bases and J 4 bases; bases outside gene matches: 7. The germline V gene has CDR1 SQVTM and CDR2 ANQGSEA. The CDR3 has 15 amino acids.

The CDR3 DNA is TGTGCCAGTCTGGCTGGAAACACCATATATTTT. As protein: CASLAGNTIYF. This chain joins TRBV6-1 and TRBJ1-3; D is unclear. The CDR3 sequence is 11 residues long. V lost 9 bases and J 2 bases, leaving 5 bases between the germline ends. Germline CDR1 and CDR2: MNHNS and SASEGT.

Concerning this clonotype itself: A read error may account for a junction end that differs from germline. The chain uses TRBV20-1 and TRBJ1-2; 7 bases agree with TRBD1. The germline CDR1 and CDR2 sequences are DFQATT and SNEGSKA (reference sequence). The CDR3 runs 13 residues. The CDR3 region is CSAPPGQRYDYTF. The CDR3 DNA sequence: TGCAGTGCTCCCCCGGGACAGCGGTATGACTACACCTTC.

This clonotype was detected many times. This chain uses TRBV29-1 with TRBJ2-3; no clear D gene. This CDR3 is built from 13 residues. Germline V CDR1 and CDR2: SQVTM, ANQGSEA. With 1 base removed from V and 2 bases from J, the gap between germline ends came to 7 bases. DNA of the CDR3: TGCAGCGTTGAAGGACGGAACACAGATACGCAGTATTTT. Amino acids: CSVEGRNTDTQYF.

The chain recombines TRBV7-3 with TRBJ2-3; 9 nucleotides align to TRBD2. Germline V gene data show CDR1 as SGHTA and CDR2 as FQGTGA. J was trimmed by 8 bases and V by 5 bases; bases with no gene match: 14. This CDR3 region has 16 residues. In DNA, the CDR3 is TGTGCCAGCAGCCCCGCTGGTAGCGGGAGTTCTGGTACGCAGTATTTT. This sequence encodes CASSPAGSGSSGTQYF.

The CDR3 is CASSLGGGAAGTEAFF. The CDR3, as DNA: TGTGCCAGCAGTTTGGGGGGGGGCGCGGCGGGGACTGAAGCTTTCTTT. The chain couples TRBV28 to TRBJ1-1, with a possible D match to TRBD1 (6 bases). V lost 3 bases and J 5 bases, leaving 19 bases between the germline ends. The CDR3 totals 16 residues. Germline V gene data show CDR1 as MDHEN and CDR2 as SYDVKM.

This clonotype was found a few times. The chain joins TRBV7-2 to TRBJ2-7; D is possibly TRBD1 or TRBD2 (5 bases each). Trimming stripped 3 bases from V and 4 bases from J, with 16 bases between. Germline CDR1 and CDR2: SGHTA and FQGNSA. This CDR3 spans 15 amino acids. CDR3 region: CASSLGVSGFYEQYF. The CDR3 nucleotides are TGTGCCAGCAGCTTGGGAGTCTCAGGGTTTTACGAGCAGTACTTC.

On this clonotype: Given a much more abundant clone one base away, this may be a read error. V gene TRBV29-1 combines with J gene TRBJ2-7, with TRBD2 matching over 7 bases. The CDR3 covers 13 residues. CDR1 and CDR2 (germline): SQVTM, ANQGSEA. V lost 4 bases, J lost 7 bases, and 10 bases stayed unmatched. The CDR3 is CSVVRSSGNEQYF. CDR3 sequence (DNA): TGCAGCGTTGTTAGGTCTAGCGGCAATGAGCAGTACTTC.

This clonotype was seen a few times. This rearrangement joins TRBV6-5 to TRBJ1-2; tentative D call: TRBD1 (6 bases). Trimming pared 6 bases from V and 7 bases from J, leaving 12 bases between. Germline CDR1 and CDR2: MNHEY and SVGAGI. The CDR3 sequence is 12 residues long. In nucleotides, the CDR3 is TGTGCCAGCAGAACAGGGTCGGCTGGCTACACCTTC. Encoded protein: CASRTGSAGYTF.

The V and J genes are TRBV18 and TRBJ2-1, with TRBD1 as a possible D gene (6 bases). TRBJ2-7 matches the DNA end more closely, so the J call is doubtful. The germline gives CDR1 KGHSH, CDR2 LQKENI. The CDR3 is 13 residues long. CDR3 DNA: TGTGCCAGCTCACCGATACAGGGAGACGAGCAGTACTTC. Translation gives CASSPIQGDEQYF.

V gene TRBV12-3 or TRBV12-4 combines with J gene TRBJ2-3; 8 bases are shared with TRBD2. This CDR3 spans 14 amino acids. J lost 14 bases, V lost 4 bases, and 14 bases had no gene match. The CDR3 spells CASSSGGGPRVVYF. The DNA of the CDR3 is TGTGCCAGCAGTTCGGGGGGGGGACCTAGGGTGGTGTATTTT.

The V and J genes are TRBV7-8 and TRBJ2-5, with D uncertain. The germline V gene encodes CDR1 SGHVS and CDR2 FQNEAQ. Trimming left V 7 bases short and J 9 bases short, with 15 bases between. The CDR3 totals 12 residues. The CDR3 spells CASTLSLSSQYF. Written as DNA, the CDR3 is TGTGCCAGCACCCTTTCTTTATCATCCCAGTACTTC. Supplemented by reference TRBV7-8 and TRBJ2-5, the full variable domain reads GAGVSQSPRYKVAKRGQDVALRCDPISGHVSLFWYQQALGQGPEFLTYFQNEAQLDKSGLPSDRFFAERPEGSVSTLKIQRTQQEDSAVYLCASTLSLSSQYFGPGTRLLVL.

This clonotype appeared a few times. This rearrangement joins TRBV7-3 to TRBJ2-1, with TRBD2 identical over 9 bases. This CDR3 region has 16 residues. The germline CDR1 and CDR2 sequences are SGHTA and FQGTGA. The ends lost 5 bases at V and 0 bases at J; junction bases unmatched: 5. The CDR3 sequence: CASSRTSASSYNEQFF. The CDR3 bases are TGTGCCAGCAGCCGGACTAGCGCGAGCTCCTACAATGAGCAGTTCTTC.

This chain connects TRBV7-2 to TRBJ2-2; D is unresolved. The CDR3 contains 14 residues. Germline V CDR1 and CDR2: SGHTA, FQGNSA. V gave up 5 bases and J gave up 5 bases, with 12 bases separating them. The DNA for the CDR3 is TGTGCCAGCAGCGTGCTACCTGGAACCGGGGAGCTGTTTTTT. It encodes CASSVLPGTGELFF.

The V and J genes are TRBV3-1 and TRBJ2-3; perhaps TRBD2 as D (6 bases). CDR1 and CDR2 from the germline V gene are LGHDT and YNNKEL (reference sequence). V was trimmed by 5 bases and J by 4 bases, leaving 10 bases between them. The CDR3 has 13 amino acids. The DNA of the CDR3 is TGTGCCAGCAGCAGACTAGTTCCAGATACGCAGTATTTT. Protein sequence: CASSRLVPDTQYF.

The gene calls are TRBV27 and TRBJ2-4; 11 bases are a match to TRBD1. CDR1 and CDR2 from the germline V gene are MNHEY and SMNVEV (reference sequence). The CDR3 spans 18 residues. Unmatched junction bases numbered 17, after V lost 4 bases and J lost 9 bases. The DNA for the CDR3 is TGTGCCAGCAGTTCCCAGATGGACAGGGGGCGAGAGAGGAGCATTCAGTACTTC. Encoded protein: CASSSQMDRGRERSIQYF.

Details on this clonotype: Without the conserved terminal phenylalanine or tryptophan, this CDR3 likely stems from a read error. The rearrangement links TRBV7-4 to TRBJ2-7, with 7 bases identical to TRBD2. Looked up from germline, CDR1 is SGHVT and CDR2 is SQSDAQ. V lost 2 bases and J lost 7; bases outside the gene matches: 17. The CDR3 covers 17 residues. This CDR3 is CASSLRLRRERVNEQYL. CDR3 bases: TGTGCCAGCAGCTTAAGACTCCGGCGGGAGAGGGTCAATGAGCAGTACCTC.

The V call is TRBV20-1, the J call TRBJ1-2, with D perhaps TRBD1 (6 bases). Germline V gene sequence: CDR1 DFQATT, CDR2 SNEGSKA (reference sequence). The length of the CDR3 is 15 residues. The V end lost 6 bases, the J end lost 5 bases, and 22 bases lay between the germline ends. Here the CDR3 reads CSATRGGPRKYGYTF. The CDR3 region has the DNA TGCAGTGCCACCCGCGGGGGCCCCAGGAAGTATGGCTACACCTTC.

This chain connects TRBV14 to TRBJ2-1, with 10 bases lining up with TRBD2. The J call may be in error: the DNA end matches TRBJ2-7 better. CDR1 and CDR2 (germline): SGHDN, FVKESK. The CDR3 consists of 17 residues. The CDR3 is CASSQSRTSGSYNEQYF. CDR3 coding DNA: TGTGCCAGCAGCCAGAGCCGGACTAGCGGATCTTACAATGAGCAGTACTTC.

V usage is TRBV12-3 or TRBV12-4 and J usage is TRBJ2-4, with TRBD2 matching 10 bases. V lost 5 bases to trimming and J lost 6 bases; unmatched junction nucleotides: 10. There are 16 residues in the CDR3. As DNA, the CDR3 is TGTGCCAGCAGTCCCAAAAGGACTAGCGGTGTAAACATTCAGTACTTC. Translation gives CASSPKRTSGVNIQYF.

This clonotype has just a few counts. The V gene is TRBV20-1, the J gene TRBJ2-7, with TRBD1 matching 7 bases. V lost 0 bases, J lost 3 bases, and 8 bases stayed unmatched. The CDR3 consists of 15 residues. CDR1 and CDR2 (germline): DFQATT, SNEGSKA (reference sequence). The CDR3 region has the DNA TGCAGTGCTAGAGATCGACAGGGACGTGACTACGAGCAGTACTTC. Encoded protein: CSARDRQGRDYEQYF.

This clonotype appeared a single time. The gene calls are TRBV4-3 and TRBJ2-1, with D perhaps TRBD1 or TRBD2 (5 bases each). CDR3 size: 13 residues. Germline CDR1 is LGHNA and CDR2 is YSLEER. Trimming removed 1 base at V and 10 bases at J, with 11 bases between. CDR3 sequence (DNA): TGCGCCAGCAGCCAAGCAGGGCCGGGAGAGCAGTTCTTC. Translation gives CASSQAGPGEQFF.

The chain recombines TRBV20-1 with TRBJ1-1; no clear D. Germline CDR1 and CDR2: DFQATT and SNEGSKA (reference sequence). The CDR3 length is 13 residues. Trimming cost V 8 bases and J 0 bases, with 13 bases left between them. Here the CDR3 DNA reads TGCAGTCCCGCCTCGAGGGTGAACACTGAAGCTTTCTTT. This encodes CSPASRVNTEAFF.

This clonotype appeared a few times. The chain links TRBV25-1 to TRBJ2-3, with D tentatively TRBD2 (5 bases). V was trimmed by 1 base and J by 2 bases, leaving 7 bases between them. Germline CDR1 MGHDK, CDR2 SYGVNS. CDR3 size: 14 residues. The CDR3 DNA reads as TGTGCCAGCAGTGAATGGAGGTACACAGATACGCAGTATTTT. Its protein product is CASSEWRYTDTQYF.

V is TRBV6-1 and J is TRBJ1-2, with D perhaps TRBD1 (6 bases). Germline CDR1 is MNHNS and CDR2 is SASEGT. V lost 2 bases and J 3 bases, leaving 7 bases between the germline ends. The CDR3 length is 13 residues. The CDR3 DNA reads TGTGCCAGCAGTGAACCAGGGGACTATGGCTACACCTTC. It specifies CASSEPGDYGYTF.

The chain is built from TRBV7-3 and TRBJ2-1; 8 bases are a match to TRBD2. Judging by the DNA end, TRBJ2-7 fits better; the J call may be wrong. Germline loops: CDR1 SGHTA, CDR2 FQGTGA. The CDR3 sequence is 15 residues long. CDR3 coding DNA: TGTGCCAGCAGCTTATACGCGGGAGGCTACAATGAGCAGTACTTC. Translation: CASSLYAGGYNEQYF.